Presented here are 3 T cell receptor beta chains from one specimen sequenced in a study of cytomegalovirus exposure and HLA in healthy donors. With 60 Vbeta and 13 Jbeta primers, the PCR was carried out. Profiled with immunoSEQ multiplex PCR; TCRdb holds only in-frame clones, not every one. The sample totals over 120,000 clones. Material: PBMCs. These TCRs come from a male donor in good health and CMV-seronegative.

The chain couples TRBV18 to TRBJ1-2; weak D call: TRBD1 (6 bases). V shed 2 bases and J shed 6 bases, with 16 bases lying between them. CDR1 is KGHSH, CDR2 LQKENI, per germline. The CDR3 runs 15 residues. The CDR3 nucleotides read TGTGCCAGCTCACCATTTGAGGGGGGGGACGATGGCTACACCTTC. Translating gives CASSPFEGGDDGYTF.

This chain links TRBV7-9 with TRBJ2-5; 14 bases agree with TRBD2. After removal of 5 bases from V and 5 bases from J, the junction contained 4 bases not matched to a gene. The CDR3 length is 15 residues. In germline, CDR1 is SEHNR, CDR2 FQNEAQ (reference sequence). For the CDR3, the DNA is TGTGCCAGCAGCGGGAGGACTAGCGGGAGGGAGACCCAGTACTTC. The encoded protein is CASSGRTSGRETQYF.

CDR3 sequence reads: CSVSLGGPPRQTQYF. The CDR3 region has the DNA TGCAGCGTTTCCCTGGGGGGACCGCCTCGACAGACCCAGTACTTC. The rearrangement joins TRBV29-1 to TRBJ2-5; possible D gene TRBD2, 6 bases. Germline assignment: CDR1 SQVTM and CDR2 ANQGSEA. CDR3 length: 15 amino acids. Deletions cut 5 bases from V and 6 bases from J, with 22 bases between.